This is a list of T cell receptor beta chains from one sample in a study of blood T cell repertoires in COVID-19. Libraries were prepared by immunoSEQ multiplex PCR; TCRdb keeps only in-frame clonotypes and omits some of them. Found here are over 200,000 clones, about nine tenths of them singletons; the top ten hold 2.5% to 3.5%. Sequenced input: peripheral blood. These receptors came from a woman aged 55-70 years with acute or convalescent COVID-19. The CDR3 runs from the conserved cysteine through the conserved F or W. A D gene is named only where the DNA matches it firmly. Some rows mark clone size as missing; the rest say once, few, many or name a class of expanded clone.

>NA|TRBV7-2|NA|TRBJ2-3
TGTGCCAGCAGCTCGGGGTCCACTAAGACGCAGTATTTT
CASSSGSTKTQYF
>TRBD1|TRBV30|NA|TRBJ2-1
TGTGCCTGGAGTGTAGGACAGGTCCAATACAATGAGCAGTTCTTC
CAWSVGQVQYNEQFF
>NA|TRBV7-8|NA|TRBJ2-1
TGTGCCAGCAGCTTCCCAGGGGCCGATCTCAATGAGCAGTTCTTC
CASSFPGADLNEQFF
>NA|TRBV9|NA|TRBJ2-3
TGTGCCAGCAGCGTCCTTCCTTCGGCAGATACGCAGTATTTT
CASSVLPSADTQYF
>TRBD1|TRBV10-2|once|TRBJ2-5
TGCGCCACTTTCGACAGGGGAATCCCCCAAGAGACCCAGTACTTC
CATFDRGIPQETQYF
>NA|TRBV21-1|NA|TRBJ1-5
TGTGCCAGCAGCGAAAAAGCCGATGTATTTATAGGGGGCGGTCAGCCCCAGCATTTT
CASSEKADVFIGGGQPQHF
>TRBD1|TRBV28|NA|TRBJ1-1
TGTGCCAGCAGTTCAGGGGGGCAGGGAGCCACTGAAGCTTTCTTT
CASSSGGQGATEAFF
>NA|TRBV7-9|NA|TRBJ1-5
TGTGCCAGCAGCCGCGGGGCTAACAATCAGCCCCAGCATTTT
CASSRGANNQPQHF
>TRBD1|TRBV28|once|TRBJ1-2
TGTGCCAGCAGCTCGGGACAGAACTATGGCTACACCTTC
CASSSGQNYGYTF
>TRBD1|TRBV10-3|NA|TRBJ2-2
TGTGCCATCAGAGAAACCCGGGACAGGGGATCGAACACCGGGGAGCTGTTTTTT
CAIRETRDRGSNTGELFF
>TRBD1|TRBV5-1|NA|TRBJ1-1
TGCGCCAGCAGCGTGGACAGGCGGACCGCTGAAGCTTTCTTT
CASSVDRRTAEAFF
>NA|TRBV7-9|NA|TRBJ2-1
TGTGCCAGCAGCCCCTGGGGGACTGGGAGCTCCTACAATGAGCAGTTCTTC
CASSPWGTGSSYNEQFF
>NA|TRBV6-2/TRBV6-3|few|TRBJ1-5
TGTGCCAGCAGTTTCCAGGGACAATTCAATCAGCCCCAGCATTTT
CASSFQGQFNQPQHF
>NA|TRBV6-4|few|TRBJ1-1
TGTGCCAGCAGGAGTAGTAGGAACACTGAAGCTTTCTTT
CASRSSRNTEAFF
>NA|TRBV28|NA|TRBJ1-4
TGTGCCAGCAGTGGCTCGGACAGTCTGAATGAAAAACTGTTTTTT
CASSGSDSLNEKLFF
>NA|TRBV7-7|NA|TRBJ2-1
TGTGCCAGCAGCCGTGACGGGAGCGGTGTTAGAAATGAGCAGTTCTTC
CASSRDGSGVRNEQFF
>TRBD1|TRBV18|NA|TRBJ2-5
TGTGCCAGCTCCCAACAGACAGGGAAAGAGACCCAGTACTTC
CASSQQTGKETQYF